A single sample gave rise to the 8 T cell receptor beta chains below, sequenced in a study of CD8 T cells in ankylosing spondylitis. MiXCR, run by TCRdb on the 5' RACE reads, gives a single entry per CDR3 protein. The table lists about 27,000 distinct CDR3 sequences, 7.9% of them singletons. The sequenced sample was blood. All receptors come from a male donor with ankylosing spondylitis or in good health (not recorded which).

This clonotype has a count of ten or more. This rearrangement joins TRBV7-7 to TRBJ2-3; perhaps TRBD1 as D (7 bases). Trimming removed 4 bases from V and 8 bases from J, with 13 bases in between. Germline V lookup: CDR1 SSHAT, CDR2 FNYEAQ (reference sequence). The CDR3 sequence is 13 residues long. The CDR3 DNA follows: TGTGCCAGCAGCTCGCGACAGGGAGGTACGCAGTATTTT. Amino acid sequence: CASSSRQGGTQYF. Full variable domain (rest looked up from reference TRBV7-7 and TRBJ2-3): GAGVSQSPRYKVTKRGQDVTLRCDPISSHATLYWYQQALGQGPEFLTYFNYEAQPDKSGLPSDRFSAERPEGSISTLTIQRTEQRDSAMYRCASSSRQGGTQYFGPGTRLTVL.

This rearrangement joins TRBV9 to TRBJ1-6; tentatively, D is TRBD1 (5 bases). Germline V CDR1 and CDR2: SGDLS, YYNGEE. V was pared by 4 bases and J by 8 bases, with 16 bases between. The length of the CDR3 is 15 residues. The CDR3 coding sequence is TGTGCCAGCAGCACCCAGGGAGGGGCACATTCACCCCTCCACTTT. Translated, it gives CASSTQGGAHSPLHF.

This clonotype was picked up a small number of times. The J gene is TRBJ1-5, the V gene TRBV20-1; perhaps TRBD1 as D (5 bases). Germline CDR1 DFQATT, CDR2 SNEGSKA (reference sequence). The length of the CDR3 is 15 residues. V was shortened by 6 bases and J by 4 bases, with 19 bases between the two germline ends. CDR3 sequence: CSASRGAVRNQPQHF. Written as DNA, the CDR3 is TGCAGTGCCAGCCGTGGGGCAGTCCGAAATCAGCCCCAGCATTTT.

The rearrangement links TRBV16 to TRBJ2-5; a weak D match, TRBD2 (5 bases). The ends were cut back, 4 bases at V and 7 bases at J, with 10 bases in the middle. Germline CDR1 KGHSY, CDR2 FQNENV. The CDR3 runs to 12 residues. CDR3 DNA sequence: TGTGCCAGCAGCCCCGACCGGGGGACCCAGTACTTC. Amino acids: CASSPDRGTQYF.

This clonotype was seen at least ten times. This chain uses TRBV14 with TRBJ1-4; D is perhaps TRBD1 (5 bases). Per germline, CDR1 SGHDN and CDR2 FVKESK. The CDR3 is made up of 15 amino acids. The V and J ends lost 6 bases and 0 bases respectively, with 11 bases between them. CDR3: CASRQPGTTNEKLFF. The CDR3, as DNA: TGTGCCAGCAGACAACCAGGGACAACTAATGAAAAACTGTTTTTT.

This clonotype was counted between two and nine times. V usage is TRBV7-9 and J usage is TRBJ1-4; D is ambiguous. Between the trimmed V and J ends, which lost 2 bases and 8 bases, there was a span of 9 bases. Looked up from germline, CDR1 is SEHNR and CDR2 is FQNEAQ (reference sequence). The CDR3 length is 13 residues. As DNA, the CDR3 is TGTGCCAGCAGCTTATCTAAAGGCGAAAAACTGTTTTTT. Its protein product is CASSLSKGEKLFF.

In its sample, this clonotype was seen many times. CDR3 residues: CASSYSMSGSSGEQYF. CDR3 nucleotides: TGTGCCAGCAGTTACTCGATGAGCGGGAGTTCAGGAGAGCAGTACTTC. This chain uses TRBV6-5 with TRBJ2-7; 8 bases line up with TRBD2. V dropped 0 bases and J dropped 7; count of bases not matched to a gene: 11. CDR1 is MNHEY, CDR2 SVGAGI, per germline. This CDR3 comprises 16 residues.

J is TRBJ2-3 and V is TRBV28, with D tentatively TRBD2 (5 bases). Germline values: CDR1 MDHEN, CDR2 SYDVKM. V was pared by 2 bases and J by 5 bases, with 8 bases between. The CDR3 is 13 residues long. CDR3 residues: CASSLTRRDTQYF. The CDR3, as DNA: TGTGCCAGCAGTTTAACTAGACGAGATACGCAGTATTTT.